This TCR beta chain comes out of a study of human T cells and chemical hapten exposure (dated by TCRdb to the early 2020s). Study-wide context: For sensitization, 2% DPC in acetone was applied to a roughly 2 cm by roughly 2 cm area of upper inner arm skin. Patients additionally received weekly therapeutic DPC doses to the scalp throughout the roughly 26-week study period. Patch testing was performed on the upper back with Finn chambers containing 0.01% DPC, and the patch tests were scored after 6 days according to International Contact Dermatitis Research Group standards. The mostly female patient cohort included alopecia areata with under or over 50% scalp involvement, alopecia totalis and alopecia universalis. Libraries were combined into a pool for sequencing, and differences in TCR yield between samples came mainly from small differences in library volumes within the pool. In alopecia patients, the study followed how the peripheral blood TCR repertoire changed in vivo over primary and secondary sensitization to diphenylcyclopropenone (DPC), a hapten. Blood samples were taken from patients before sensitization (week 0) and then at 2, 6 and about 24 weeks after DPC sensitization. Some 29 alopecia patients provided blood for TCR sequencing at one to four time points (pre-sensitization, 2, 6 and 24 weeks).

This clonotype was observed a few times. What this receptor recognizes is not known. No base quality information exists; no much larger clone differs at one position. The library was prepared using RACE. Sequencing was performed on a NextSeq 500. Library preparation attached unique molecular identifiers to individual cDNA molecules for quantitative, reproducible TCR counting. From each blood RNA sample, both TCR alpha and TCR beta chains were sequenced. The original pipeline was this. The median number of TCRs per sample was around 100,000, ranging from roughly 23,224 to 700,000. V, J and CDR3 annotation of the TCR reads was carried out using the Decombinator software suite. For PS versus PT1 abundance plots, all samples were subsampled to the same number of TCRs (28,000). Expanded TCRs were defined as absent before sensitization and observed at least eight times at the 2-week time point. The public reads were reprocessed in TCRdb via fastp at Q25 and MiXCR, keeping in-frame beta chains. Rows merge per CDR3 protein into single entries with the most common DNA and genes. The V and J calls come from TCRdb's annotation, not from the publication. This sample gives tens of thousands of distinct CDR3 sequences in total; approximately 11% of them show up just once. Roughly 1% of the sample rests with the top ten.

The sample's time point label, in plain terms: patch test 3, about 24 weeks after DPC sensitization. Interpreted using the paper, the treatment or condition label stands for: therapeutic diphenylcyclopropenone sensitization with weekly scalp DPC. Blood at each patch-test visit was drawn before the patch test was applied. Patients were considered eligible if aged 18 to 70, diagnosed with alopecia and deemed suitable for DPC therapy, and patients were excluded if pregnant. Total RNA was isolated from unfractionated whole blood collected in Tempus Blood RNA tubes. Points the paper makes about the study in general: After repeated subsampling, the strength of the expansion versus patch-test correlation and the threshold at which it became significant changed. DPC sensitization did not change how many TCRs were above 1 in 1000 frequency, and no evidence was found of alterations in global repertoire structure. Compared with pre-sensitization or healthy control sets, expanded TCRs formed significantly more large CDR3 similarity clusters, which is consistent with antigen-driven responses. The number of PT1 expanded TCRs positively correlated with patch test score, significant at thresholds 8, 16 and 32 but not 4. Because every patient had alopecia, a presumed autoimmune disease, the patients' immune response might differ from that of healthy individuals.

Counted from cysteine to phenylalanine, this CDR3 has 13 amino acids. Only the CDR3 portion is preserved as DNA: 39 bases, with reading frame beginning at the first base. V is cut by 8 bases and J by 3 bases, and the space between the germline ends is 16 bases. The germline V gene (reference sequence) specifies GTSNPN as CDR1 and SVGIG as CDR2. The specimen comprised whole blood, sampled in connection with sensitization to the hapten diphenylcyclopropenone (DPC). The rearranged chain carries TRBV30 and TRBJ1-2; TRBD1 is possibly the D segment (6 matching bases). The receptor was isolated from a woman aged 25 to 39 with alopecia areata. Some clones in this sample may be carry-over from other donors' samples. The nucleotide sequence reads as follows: TGTGCCGGGATCCCGGGACACTACTATGGCTACACCTTC. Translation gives CAGIPGHYYGYTF.